This T cell receptor (beta chain) was profiled in a study of CD8+ T cells in alopecia areata. Study-wide background: Those treated were given oral tofacitinib at 5 to 10 mg twice daily.

PBMCs, the starting material, were the source of sorted CD4+ and CD8+ T cells. The CDR3 runs 17 residues. Trimming cost V 0 bases and J 2 bases, with 16 bases left between them. Per germline, CDR1 LGHNA and CDR2 YSLEER. The study's findings and limits: Sequencing of scalp samples also captures resident alphabeta T cells of normal skin. Mouse data revealed clearer TCR sharing than patient data did, a gap possibly tied to HLA.

As the sequencing template, cDNA was produced by extracting RNA and reverse transcribing it. Profiled with immunoSEQ multiplex PCR; TCRdb holds only in-frame clones, not every one. The table lists about 140,000 clones, about half of them singletons. In the case of this clone: Its antigen is still unknown.

This specimen consisted of CD4+ T cells sorted from blood, obtained at week 0. V usage is TRBV4-3 and J usage is TRBJ2-5, with D perhaps TRBD2 (7 bases). This TCR came from a human donor with alopecia areata. This CDR3 is CASSQDRGAPLQETQYF. The CDR3 DNA reads as TGCGCCAGCAGCCAAGATCGGGGGGCCCCCCTACAAGAGACCCAGTACTTC.